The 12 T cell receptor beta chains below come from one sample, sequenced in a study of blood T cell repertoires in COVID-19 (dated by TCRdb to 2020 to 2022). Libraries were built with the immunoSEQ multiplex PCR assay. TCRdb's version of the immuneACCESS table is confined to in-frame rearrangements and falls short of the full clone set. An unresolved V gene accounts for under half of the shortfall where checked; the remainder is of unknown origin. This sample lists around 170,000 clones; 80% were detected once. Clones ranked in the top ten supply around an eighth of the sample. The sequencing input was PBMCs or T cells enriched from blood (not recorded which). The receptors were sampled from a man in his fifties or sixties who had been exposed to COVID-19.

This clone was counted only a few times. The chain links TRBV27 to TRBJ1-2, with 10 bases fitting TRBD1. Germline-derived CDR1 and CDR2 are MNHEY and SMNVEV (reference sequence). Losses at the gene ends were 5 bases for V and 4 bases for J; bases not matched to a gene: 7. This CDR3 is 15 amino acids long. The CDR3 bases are TGTGCCAGCAGTCCTGGACAGGGGGTCGGCTATGGCTACACCTTC. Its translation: CASSPGQGVGYGYTF.

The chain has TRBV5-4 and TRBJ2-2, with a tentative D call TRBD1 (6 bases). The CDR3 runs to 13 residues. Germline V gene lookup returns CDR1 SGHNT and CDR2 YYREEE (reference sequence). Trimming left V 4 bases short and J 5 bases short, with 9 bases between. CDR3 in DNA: TGTGCCAGCAGCCCCACAGGGACCGGGGAGCTGTTTTTT. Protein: CASSPTGTGELFF.

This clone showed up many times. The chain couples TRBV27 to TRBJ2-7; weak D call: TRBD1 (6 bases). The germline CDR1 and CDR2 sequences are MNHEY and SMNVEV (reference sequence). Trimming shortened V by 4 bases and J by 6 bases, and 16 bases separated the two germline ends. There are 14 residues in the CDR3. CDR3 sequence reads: CASSYTTGLSEQYF. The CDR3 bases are TGTGCCAGCAGTTATACGACAGGTTTGAGCGAGCAGTACTTC.

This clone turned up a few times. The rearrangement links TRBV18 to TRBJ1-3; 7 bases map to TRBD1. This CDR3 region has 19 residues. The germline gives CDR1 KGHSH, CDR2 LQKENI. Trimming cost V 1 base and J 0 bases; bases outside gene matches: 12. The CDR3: CASSPLPGGTSSSGNTIYF. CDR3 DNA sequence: TGTGCCAGCTCACCACTTCCAGGGGGGACCTCTAGCTCTGGAAACACCATATATTTT.

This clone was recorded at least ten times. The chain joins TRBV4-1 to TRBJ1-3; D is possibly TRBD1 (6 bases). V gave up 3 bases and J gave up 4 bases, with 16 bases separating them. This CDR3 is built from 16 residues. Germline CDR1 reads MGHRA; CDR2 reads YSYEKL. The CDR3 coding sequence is TGCGCCAGCAGCCAGTCGGGACAAGCGACCGGAAACACCATATATTTT. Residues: CASSQSGQATGNTIYF.

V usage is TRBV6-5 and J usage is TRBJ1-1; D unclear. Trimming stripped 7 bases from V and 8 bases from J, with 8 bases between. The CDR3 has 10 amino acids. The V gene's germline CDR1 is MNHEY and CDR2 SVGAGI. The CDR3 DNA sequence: TGTGCCAGCATCAGAGGGGAAGCTTTCTTT. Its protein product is CASIRGEAFF.

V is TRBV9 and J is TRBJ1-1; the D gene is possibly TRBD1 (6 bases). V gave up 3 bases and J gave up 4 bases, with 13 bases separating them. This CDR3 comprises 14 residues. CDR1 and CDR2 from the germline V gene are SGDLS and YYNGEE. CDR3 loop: CASSAGGRGTEAFF. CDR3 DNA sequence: TGTGCCAGCAGCGCGGGGGGCAGGGGCACTGAAGCTTTCTTT.

The CDR3 loop is CSVGHLPNYGYTF. The CDR3 DNA reads as TGCAGCGTTGGACACCTACCTAACTATGGCTACACCTTC. This rearrangement joins TRBV29-1 to TRBJ1-2; D is unresolved. V lost 4 bases, J lost 0 bases, and 9 bases lay in between. This CDR3 spans 13 amino acids. Germline CDR1 reads SQVTM; CDR2 reads ANQGSEA.

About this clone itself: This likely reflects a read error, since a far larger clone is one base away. The CDR3 DNA reads as TGTGCCAGTAGTATAGTCAGGGACTACGAGCAGTACTTC. It is translated as CASSIVRDYEQYF. The chain links TRBV19 to TRBJ2-7; D may be TRBD1 (5 bases). The germline CDR1 and CDR2 sequences are LNHDA and SQIVND (reference sequence). Trimming took off 1 base at V and 3 bases at J, with 7 bases between the two ends. The CDR3 runs to 13 residues.

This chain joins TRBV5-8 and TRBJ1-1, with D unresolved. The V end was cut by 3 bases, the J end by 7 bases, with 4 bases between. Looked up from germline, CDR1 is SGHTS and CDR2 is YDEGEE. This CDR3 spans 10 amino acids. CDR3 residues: CASSSFEAFF. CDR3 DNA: TGTGCCAGCAGCTCGTTTGAAGCTTTCTTT.

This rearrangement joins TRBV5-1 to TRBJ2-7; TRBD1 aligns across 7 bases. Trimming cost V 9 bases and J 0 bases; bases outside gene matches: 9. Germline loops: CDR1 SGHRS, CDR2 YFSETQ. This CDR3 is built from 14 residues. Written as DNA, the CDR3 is TGCGCCACCTCGACAGGGCTTACCTCCTACGAGCAGTACTTC. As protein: CATSTGLTSYEQYF.

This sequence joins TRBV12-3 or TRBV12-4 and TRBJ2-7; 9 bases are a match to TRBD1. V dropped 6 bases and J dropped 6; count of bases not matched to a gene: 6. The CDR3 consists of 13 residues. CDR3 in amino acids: CASRRDREAEQYF. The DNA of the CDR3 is TGTGCCAGCAGAAGGGACAGGGAGGCCGAGCAGTACTTC.